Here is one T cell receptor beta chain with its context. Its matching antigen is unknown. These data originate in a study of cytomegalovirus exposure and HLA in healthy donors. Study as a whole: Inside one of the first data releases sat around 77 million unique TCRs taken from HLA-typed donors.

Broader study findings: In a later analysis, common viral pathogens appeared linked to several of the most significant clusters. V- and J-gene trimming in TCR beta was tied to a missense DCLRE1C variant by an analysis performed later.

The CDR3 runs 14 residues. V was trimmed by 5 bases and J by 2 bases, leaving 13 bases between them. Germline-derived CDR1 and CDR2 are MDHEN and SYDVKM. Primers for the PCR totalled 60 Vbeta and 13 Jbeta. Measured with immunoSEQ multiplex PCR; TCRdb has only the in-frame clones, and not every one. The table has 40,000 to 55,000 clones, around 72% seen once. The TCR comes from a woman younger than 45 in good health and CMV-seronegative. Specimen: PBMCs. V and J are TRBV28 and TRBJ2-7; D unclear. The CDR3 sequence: CASSPLLRTYEQYF. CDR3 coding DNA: TGTGCCAGCAGTCCCCTCCTGAGGACCTACGAGCAGTACTTC.